The 12 T cell receptor beta chains listed next were all sequenced from one sample in a study of T-cell memory formation after mild COVID-19. TCRdb recomputed calls from the 5' RACE reads with MiXCR, one row per CDR3 protein. The data contain about 340,000 distinct CDR3 sequences, approximately 16% of them seen just once; the ten biggest clones take up about a fifth. Input material: PBMCs or a T cell subset sorted from them (not recorded which). The receptor set was obtained from a young man who had mild COVID-19 (a few samples of this study predate the infection). Cell type and time point are not known.

As for this clonotype: The junction departs from the called germline gene at one end, perhaps through a read error. The chain uses TRBV27 and TRBJ2-1, with a weak D call TRBD1 (6 bases). The length of the CDR3 is 12 residues. Germline V gene sequence: CDR1 MNHEY, CDR2 SMNVEV (reference sequence). Here the CDR3 DNA reads TGTGCCAGCGGGGGCTCCTACACTGAGCAGTTCTTC. Its translation: CASGGSYTEQFF.

The genes are TRBV9 and TRBJ1-6; D possibly corresponds to TRBD1 (5 bases). This CDR3 comprises 16 residues. Germline lookup yields CDR1 SGDLS and CDR2 YYNGEE. Trimming shortened V by 3 bases and J by 7 bases, and 17 bases separated the two germline ends. CDR3: CASSANTGEGNSPLHF. As DNA, the CDR3 is TGTGCCAGCAGCGCCAACACAGGAGAGGGAAATTCACCCCTCCACTTT.

A remark on this clonotype: Relative to the germline gene, one junction end is altered; a read error may explain this. The chain is built from TRBV5-1 and TRBJ1-2, with D perhaps matching TRBD1 (5 bases). Germline-derived CDR1 and CDR2 are SGHRS and YFSETQ. The CDR3 is 15 amino acids. CDR3 loop: CASSTGSLKRGGYTF. The DNA for the CDR3 is TGCGCCAGCAGCACAGGCTCACTGAAAAGAGGAGGCTACACATTC.

This clonotype was seen only a few times. The chain is built from TRBV6-5 and TRBJ2-6, with 13 nucleotides matching TRBD2. The CDR3 runs 24 residues. Germline V gives CDR1 MNHEY, CDR2 SVGAGI. V lost 2 bases and J lost 0; bases outside the gene matches: 19. The CDR3 protein is CASSYPMGLAGRQLGPSGANVLTF. CDR3 nucleotide sequence: TGTGCCAGCAGTTACCCCATGGGACTAGCGGGGAGGCAGCTAGGCCCCTCTGGGGCCAACGTCCTGACTTTC.

Only a few counts were recorded for this clonotype. The chain uses TRBV4-2 and TRBJ2-3; the match to TRBD2 covers 7 bases. Germline V gene data show CDR1 as LGHNA and CDR2 as YNFKEQ. This CDR3 has 15 residues. J lost 2 bases, V lost 4 bases, and 6 bases had no gene match. As DNA, the CDR3 is TGTGCCAGCAGCCTTCGGGGGGACCCCACAGATACGCAGTATTTT. Protein sequence: CASSLRGDPTDTQYF.

In this sample, this clonotype turned up many times. The chain has TRBV6-5 and TRBJ2-7; 8 bases fit TRBD1. The CDR3 consists of 16 residues. After removal of 4 bases from V and 9 bases from J, the junction contained 17 bases not matched to a gene. Germline CDR1 MNHEY, CDR2 SVGAGI. The CDR3 region is CASSLLRAGSTGGQYF. The CDR3 nucleotides are TGTGCCAGCAGTTTATTGCGGGCAGGCTCAACAGGGGGGCAGTACTTC.

This clonotype was seen a handful of times. This chain links TRBV6-5 with TRBJ1-6; D is possibly TRBD1 (5 bases). Trimming left V 2 bases short and J 9 bases short, with 11 bases between. The CDR3 consists of 14 residues. Looked up from germline, CDR1 is MNHEY and CDR2 is SVGAGI. The CDR3 DNA follows: TGTGCCAGCAGTTACCGGACACGAGGTTCACCCCTCCACTTT. It translates to CASSYRTRGSPLHF.

The CDR3 loop reads CASSQEAGRGEQFF. The CDR3, as DNA: TGCGCCAGCAGCCAAGAGGCAGGGAGGGGTGAGCAGTTCTTC. V usage is TRBV4-3 and J usage is TRBJ2-1; TRBD2 aligns across 7 bases. This CDR3 is 14 amino acids long. Per the germline V gene, CDR1 is LGHNA and CDR2 is YSLEER. V was pared by 0 bases and J by 9 bases, with 5 bases of the junction left unmatched.

A few counts support this clonotype. The V gene is TRBV4-2, the J gene TRBJ2-1; unclear D gene. Germline lookup yields CDR1 LGHNA and CDR2 YNFKEQ. The CDR3 length is 13 residues. Trimming pared 0 bases from V and 10 bases from J, leaving 10 bases between. The CDR3 nucleotides read TGTGCCAGCAGCCAAGATCCCGTGGCAGAGCAGTTCTTC. Translation: CASSQDPVAEQFF.

The sample holds many counts of this clonotype. The rearrangement joins TRBV6-6 to TRBJ1-5; D is undetermined. This CDR3 is 12 amino acids long. Between the trimmed V and J ends, which lost 4 bases and 4 bases, there was a span of 5 bases. Germline V gene data show CDR1 as MNHNY and CDR2 as SVGAGI (reference sequence). CDR3 nucleotides: TGTGCCAGCAGTTTTCGAAATCAGCCCCAGCATTTT. Its translation is CASSFRNQPQHF.

The J gene is TRBJ2-7, the V gene TRBV20-1; TRBD1 matches 7 bases. Trimming took 5 bases from V and 2 from J; bases not matched to a gene: 12. There are 15 residues in the CDR3. Germline CDR1 and CDR2: DFQATT and SNEGSKA (reference sequence). The DNA for the CDR3 is TGCAGTGCTTTAGACAGGGTTATCCCCACCTACGAGCAGTACTTC. Translating gives CSALDRVIPTYEQYF.

This chain connects TRBV6-5 to TRBJ2-3; no definite D call. Germline V gene lookup returns CDR1 MNHEY and CDR2 SVGAGI. CDR3 size: 15 residues. V lost 2 bases to trimming and J lost 0 bases, with 9 bases between them. CDR3 loop: CASSYTLPSTDTQYF. The CDR3 region has the DNA TGTGCCAGCAGTTACACCTTACCGAGCACAGATACGCAGTATTTT.